This paragraph reports one TCR beta chain. Its antigen is not identified. The method, 5' RACE with UMI labels, was used to prepare the TRB cDNA libraries. Using the 5' RACE reads, TCRdb records one entry per CDR3 protein without DNA. The sample holds about 150,000 distinct CDR3 sequences. These data come from a study of CXCR3-negative and CXCR3-positive naive CD8 T cells. Looking at the study overall: Total TRB output reached around 140 million reads, about 1.5 +/- 0.3 million per library.

The germline V gene encodes CDR1 LNHNV and CDR2 YYDKDF (reference sequence). The CDR3 is 15 residues long. Study-level findings and limits: Against CXCR3-negative naive cells, CXCR3-positive naive cells showed more hydrophobic TRB CDR3s.

Sequences were obtained from naive CXCR3+ CD8+ T cells from blood. Stated subset: CD45RO-CCR7+CD27+CD95- naive CD8+ T cells expressing CXCR3 (TNR3+). The rearrangement links TRBV15 to TRBJ1-5. The receptor comes from a human donor in good health. Some clones in this sample may be carry-over from other donors' samples. CDR3 residues: CATSKTVYSNQPQHF.